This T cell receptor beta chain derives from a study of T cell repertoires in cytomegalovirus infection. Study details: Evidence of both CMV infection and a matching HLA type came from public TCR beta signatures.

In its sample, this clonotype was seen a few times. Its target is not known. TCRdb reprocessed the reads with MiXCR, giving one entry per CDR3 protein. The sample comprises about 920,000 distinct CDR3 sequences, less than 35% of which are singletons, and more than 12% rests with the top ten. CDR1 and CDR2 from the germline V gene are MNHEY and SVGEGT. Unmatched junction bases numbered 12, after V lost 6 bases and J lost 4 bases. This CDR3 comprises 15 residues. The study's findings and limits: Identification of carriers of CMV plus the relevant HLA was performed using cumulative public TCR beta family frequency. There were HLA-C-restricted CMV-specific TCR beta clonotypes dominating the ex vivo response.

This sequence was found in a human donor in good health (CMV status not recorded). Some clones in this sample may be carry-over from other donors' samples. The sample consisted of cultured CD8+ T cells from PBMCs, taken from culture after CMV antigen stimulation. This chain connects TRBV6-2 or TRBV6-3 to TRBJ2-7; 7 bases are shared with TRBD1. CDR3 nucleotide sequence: TGTGCCAGCAGCCCTCGACAGGGTCAACCTTACGAGCAGTACGTC. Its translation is CASSPRQGQPYEQYV.